This T cell receptor (beta chain) comes out of a study of regulatory T cells in long-lasting Graves disease. The overall study: Newly diagnosed Graves' patients had under 3 months of antithyroid drugs.

V shed 8 bases, J shed 1 base, and the junction held 17 bases outside the gene matches. Germline CDR1 reads ENHRY; CDR2 reads SYGVKD. The CDR3 runs to 19 residues. Study-level findings and limits: Persistent disease favored TRBV28, TRBJ1-2 and TRBJ2-5.

Time point given: newly diagnosed GD, antithyroid drugs for less than 3 months. The TCR library was prepared using RNA isolated from PBMCs. Turning to this clonotype: Its antigen is as yet unknown.

Building of the TCR beta libraries involved iRepertoire HTBI primers and Arm-PCR of CDR3 regions. TCRdb passed the multiplex PCR reads through MiXCR, listing each CDR3 protein once. The sample shows hundreds of thousands of distinct CDR3 sequences, over 15% of them seen only once. The same data also contributed to another study, on T cells in Graves' hyperthyroidism and ophthalmopathy.

The chain recombines TRBV10-3 with TRBJ2-2, with TRBD1 matching over 9 bases. Source: peripheral blood mononuclear cells (PBMCs), taken at new diagnosis, from a patient treated with antithyroid drugs. The TCR sequence derives from a man aged 40-49 years with Graves disease. In nucleotides, the CDR3 is TGTGCCATCCAGGTGGGACAGGGATGGCCCAAGGAGAACACCGGGGAGCTGTTTTTT. Amino acids: CAIQVGQGWPKENTGELFF.